One sample yielded the 10 T cell receptor beta chains listed below, sequenced in a study of identical twins. TCRdb reanalysed the 5' RACE reads using MiXCR and keeps one entry per CDR3 protein. The repertoire holds under 1 million distinct CDR3 sequences, with approximately 13% as singletons. These data also featured in a second study, about yellow fever vaccine responses in identical twins.

The sample consisted of PBMCs. The receptors were gathered from a woman under 30 in good health.

This clonotype has at least ten counts. The chain links TRBV5-6 to TRBJ2-1; D remains ambiguous. CDR1 and CDR2 (germline): SGHDT, YYEEEE. The length of the CDR3 is 11 residues. V was pared by 4 bases and J by 5 bases, with 4 bases between. The CDR3 DNA sequence: TGTGCCAGCAGCGAAAACAATGAGCAGTTCTTC. Translated: CASSENNEQFF.

This clonotype was counted ten times or more. This chain uses TRBV25-1 with TRBJ2-3; D may correspond to TRBD1 or TRBD2 (5 bases each). Per the germline V gene, CDR1 is MGHDK and CDR2 is SYGVNS. V was shortened by 3 bases and J by 4 bases, with 17 bases between the two germline ends. The CDR3 is made up of 16 amino acids. The CDR3 loop reads CASSDASRGRSDTQYF. The CDR3 DNA reads as TGTGCCAGCAGTGACGCCTCCCGGGGCAGATCAGATACGCAGTATTTT.

The chain carries TRBV5-1 and TRBJ2-1; D may be TRBD1 or TRBD2 (5 bases each). The germline V gene encodes CDR1 SGHRS and CDR2 YFSETQ. This CDR3 contains 15 residues. The germline V and J ends were trimmed by 4 bases and 9 bases, with 20 bases remaining between them. The CDR3 nucleotides read TGCGCCAGCAGCAAAACCCGGGACCCGAGAGCTGAGCAGTTCTTC. Its translation: CASSKTRDPRAEQFF.

This sequence joins TRBV28 and TRBJ1-1; D may be TRBD1 (6 bases). Germline-derived CDR1 and CDR2 are MDHEN and SYDVKM. V lost 7 bases, J lost 1 base, and 13 bases lay in between. This CDR3 is 14 amino acids long. In nucleotides, the CDR3 is TGTGCCAGCAAAGGGACAAGACCGAACACTGAAGCTTTCTTT. Its translation is CASKGTRPNTEAFF.

This clonotype was seen repeatedly, ten times or more. The rearrangement links TRBV7-9 to TRBJ2-1; maybe TRBD1 (6 bases). The germline gives CDR1 SEHNR, CDR2 FQNEAQ (reference sequence). Trimming removed 5 bases from V and 6 bases from J, with 11 bases in between. This CDR3 has 13 residues. CDR3 protein: CASSLDSSNEQFF. The CDR3 DNA reads as TGTGCCAGCAGCCTGGACAGTAGCAATGAGCAGTTCTTC.

This clonotype was seen repeatedly, ten times or more. The junction differs from germline at one of its ends, possibly a read error. V usage is TRBV3-1 and J usage is TRBJ2-2; 10 nucleotides line up with TRBD1. CDR1 is LGHDT, CDR2 YNNKEL, per germline (reference sequence). The CDR3 runs to 14 residues. The chain's CDR3 is CASSQGQGTGELFF. CDR3 coding DNA: TGCGCCAGCAGCCAGGGACAGGGGACCGGGGAGCTGTTTTTT.

The chain has TRBV6-1 and TRBJ2-3, with D tentatively TRBD1 or TRBD2 (5 bases each). This CDR3 contains 14 residues. Germline-derived CDR1 and CDR2 are MNHNS and SASEGT. V lost 5 bases, J lost 2 bases, and 11 bases lay in between. This CDR3 reads CASSTGRLTDTQYF. In nucleotides, the CDR3 is TGTGCCAGCAGTACGGGACGGCTCACAGATACGCAGTATTTT.

This chain uses TRBV28 with TRBJ2-1; D is uncertain. V lost 3 bases to trimming and J lost 9 bases, with 9 bases between them. CDR3 length: 12 amino acids. Germline V gene lookup returns CDR1 MDHEN and CDR2 SYDVKM. CDR3 DNA: TGTGCCAGCAGTTTTCAGTATAGTGAGCAGTTCTTC. The encoded protein is CASSFQYSEQFF.

This clonotype came up a few times. This rearrangement joins TRBV7-9 to TRBJ2-1; 11 positions agree with TRBD2. The V gene's germline CDR1 is SEHNR and CDR2 FQNEAQ (reference sequence). The CDR3 is 16 residues long. The V segment lost 5 bases and the J segment 5 bases; nucleotides outside the gene matches: 8. CDR3 sequence: CASSPELAGANNEQFF. Here the CDR3 DNA reads TGTGCCAGCAGCCCAGAACTAGCGGGGGCCAACAATGAGCAGTTCTTC.

This clonotype was seen at least ten times. The V gene is TRBV3-1, the J gene TRBJ2-1; D is unresolved. The V and J ends lost 1 base and 10 bases respectively, with 8 bases between them. Looked up from germline, CDR1 is LGHDT and CDR2 is YNNKEL (reference sequence). The CDR3 sequence is 12 residues long. In DNA, the CDR3 is TGTGCCAGCAGCCAAGTGTCTCAGGAGCAGTTCTTC. It codes for CASSQVSQEQFF.